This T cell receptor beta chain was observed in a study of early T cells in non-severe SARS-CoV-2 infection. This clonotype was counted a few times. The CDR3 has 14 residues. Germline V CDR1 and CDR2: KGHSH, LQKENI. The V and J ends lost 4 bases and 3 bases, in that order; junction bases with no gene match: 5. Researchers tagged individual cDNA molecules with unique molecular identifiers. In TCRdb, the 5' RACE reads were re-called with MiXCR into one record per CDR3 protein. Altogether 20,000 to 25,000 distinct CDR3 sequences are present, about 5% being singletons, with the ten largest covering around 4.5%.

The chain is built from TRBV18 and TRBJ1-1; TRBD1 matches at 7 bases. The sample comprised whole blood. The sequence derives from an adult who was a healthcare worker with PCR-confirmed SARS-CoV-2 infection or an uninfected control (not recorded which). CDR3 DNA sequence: TGTGCCAGCTCACGGGTCAGGGGGGACACTGAAGCTTTCTTT. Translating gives CASSRVRGDTEAFF.